A selection of T cell receptor beta chains follows, all from one sample in a study of technical replicates of blood from a few donors. Method: immunoSEQ multiplex PCR; TCRdb's copy keeps in-frame clones and lacks some. The repertoire consists of tens of thousands of clones, with around 92% occurring once and the leading ten covering around 4.4%. Sequenced: PBMCs. The receptors were sampled from a human donor in good health. Some clones in this sample may be carry-over from other donors' samples. CDR3s include the opening cysteine and the closing phenylalanine or tryptophan. A D gene is named only where the DNA matches it firmly. The size field is filled for only some rows; it gives once, few, many or a size class.

>TRBV5-4|TRBD2|TRBJ2-5|once
TGTGCCATAAGAGCGGGGGGCGGGGAGACCCAGTACTTC
CAIRAGGGETQYF
>TRBV7-3|NA|TRBJ2-6|few
TGTGCCAGCAGCTTAAGTAGCAACGTCCTGACTTTC
CASSLSSNVLTF
>TRBV7-3|TRBD2|TRBJ2-1|NA
TGTGCCAGCAGCTTAATCGGCGGGGGGGCTTCCAATGAGCAGTTCTTC
CASSLIGGGASNEQFF
>TRBV29-1|TRBD2|TRBJ2-3|NA
TGCAGCGTCCACGGGGCGGGAGAGGTAGATACGCAGTATTTT
CSVHGAGEVDTQYF
>TRBV6-1|TRBD1|TRBJ2-2|NA
TGTGCCAGCAGCGGACAGGGGGCGCTTCCCGGGGAGCTGTTTTTT
CASSGQGALPGELFF
>TRBV6-5|TRBD2|TRBJ2-1|NA
TGTGCCAGCACCGAGACTAGCGGGAGTGGGAATGAGCAGTTCTTC
CASTETSGSGNEQFF
>TRBV7-2|TRBD2|TRBJ2-2|NA
TGTGCCAGCAGCTTACGACTAGCCGGCACCGGGGAGCTGTTTTTT
CASSLRLAGTGELFF
>TRBV4-2|NA|TRBJ1-2|few
TGTGCCAGCAGCGAGCGTAACTATGGCTACACCTTC
CASSERNYGYTF
>TRBV27|NA|TRBJ2-1|NA
TGTGCCAGCAGTTTTGACGAAACAGAATGGCAGTTCTTC
CASSFDETEWQFF
>TRBV10-3|NA|TRBJ2-7|NA
TGTGCCATCAGCCCCGGGGGGCCCGAGGCGCAGTACTTC
CAISPGGPEAQYF
>TRBV18|TRBD1|TRBJ1-2|NA
TGTGCCAGCTCAGGATTGGGACAGGTTGACCACGGCTACACCTTC
CASSGLGQVDHGYTF
>TRBV5-1|TRBD2|TRBJ2-5|NA
TGCGCCAGCAGCACTTTGCGGGAGAGCTATCAAGAGACCCAGTACTTC
CASSTLRESYQETQYF
>TRBV4-1|NA|TRBJ1-2|NA
TGCGCCAGCAGCCAACCGGCCGGGGAGGGGAAGGGTGGCTACACCTTC
CASSQPAGEGKGGYTF
>TRBV6-6|NA|TRBJ1-3|NA
TGTGCCAGCAACTCCATCTTGGGAAACACCATATATTTT
CASNSILGNTIYF
>TRBV2|TRBD1|TRBJ1-1|NA
TGTGCCAGCAGTTACACCCCGGGACAGGGAGGGGCTGAAGCTTTCTTT
CASSYTPGQGGAEAFF
>TRBV30|TRBD1|TRBJ1-6|NA
TGTGCCTGGGCCCGACAGGGTACTTCACCCCTCCACTTT
CAWARQGTSPLHF
>TRBV20-1|TRBD2|TRBJ2-7|NA
TGCAGTGCTGGGGTCGGGGGGGAGCAGTACTTC
CSAGVGGEQYF
>TRBV9|TRBD1|TRBJ1-1|NA
TGTGCCAGCAGCGTGTCGACAGGGGGCTACACTGAAGCTTTCTTT
CASSVSTGGYTEAFF
>TRBV5-1|TRBD2|TRBJ2-1|NA
TGCGCCAGCAGCCCTCGAGGGACGGGAGGTCTGGGTGAGCAGTTCTTC
CASSPRGTGGLGEQFF
>TRBV6-5|NA|TRBJ2-5|once
TGTGCCAGCAGTTACGCAGGGGTGGAGCAAGAGACCCAGTACTTC
CASSYAGVEQETQYF
>TRBV7-9|NA|TRBJ1-4|few
TGTGCCAGCAGCGCTAGACAGGTTAATGAAAAACTGTTTTTT
CASSARQVNEKLFF
>TRBV11-2|NA|TRBJ2-7|NA
TGTGCCAGCAGCTTATTGCCGATGGGGCCCTACGAGCAGTACTTC
CASSLLPMGPYEQYF
>TRBV7-2|NA|TRBJ1-1|NA
TGTGCCAGCAGCTTAGGAGGACTGGGAGGGAGGAACACTGAAGCTTTCTTT
CASSLGGLGGRNTEAFF
>TRBV5-1|TRBD1|TRBJ1-1|NA
TGCGCCAGCAGCTTGGCAGGGGGCGCAGGTACTGAAGCTTTCTTT
CASSLAGGAGTEAFF
>TRBV5-1|NA|TRBJ1-1|NA
TGCGCCAGCAGCTTCGGTTCGAACACTGAAGCTTTCTTT
CASSFGSNTEAFF
>TRBV29-1|NA|TRBJ1-1|NA
TGCAGCGTTGGGCAGGGGCGCACTGAAGCTTTCTTT
CSVGQGRTEAFF
>TRBV29-1|NA|TRBJ1-1|NA
TGCAGCGTTGAGGGTCATGGGGGCAGGGGGAACACTGAAGCTTTCTTT
CSVEGHGGRGNTEAFF
>TRBV30|NA|TRBJ1-1|NA
TGTGCGGGGACGGGGGGGGACACTGAAGCTTTCTTT
CAGTGGDTEAFF
>TRBV7-2|NA|TRBJ1-4|NA
TGTGCCAGCAGCTCAGAATCAACTAATGAAAAACTGTTTTTT
CASSSESTNEKLFF
>TRBV7-6|NA|TRBJ1-1|NA
TGTGCCAGCAGCTTAAACGCCGGCAGGGGGAACACTGAAGCTTTCTTT
CASSLNAGRGNTEAFF
>TRBV6-1|TRBD1|TRBJ1-6|NA
TGTGCCAGCAGTACAGGGGGCGTTAATTCACCCCTCCACTTT
CASSTGGVNSPLHF
>TRBV25-1|NA|TRBJ1-4|NA
TGTGCCAGCAGTGATACAGGGAAGAATGAAAAACTGTTTTTT
CASSDTGKNEKLFF
>TRBV30|NA|TRBJ1-4|few
TGTGCCTGGAGTGTAAGCACCTCCGAAAAACTGTTTTTT
CAWSVSTSEKLFF
>TRBV7-2|NA|TRBJ2-3|NA
TGTGCCAGCAGCTGGTCGGGGGGCCCCAAAGATACGCAGTATTTT
CASSWSGGPKDTQYF
>TRBV4-3|NA|TRBJ1-5|NA
TGCGCCAGCAGCCAAGAAGAGCGGCAGCCCCAGCATTTT
CASSQEERQPQHF
>TRBV5-1|NA|TRBJ2-5|once
TGCGCCAGCAGCTTGGGGAGGGCTTCGGAGACCCAGTACTTC
CASSLGRASETQYF
>TRBV6-5|TRBD1|TRBJ2-3|NA
TGTGCCAGCAGTCGACCGGGACAGGGGACAGATACGCAGTATTTT
CASSRPGQGTDTQYF
>TRBV25-1|NA|TRBJ2-3|NA
TGTGCCAGCAGTGCAAGAACGAGGGATACGCAGTATTTT
CASSARTRDTQYF
>TRBV19|NA|TRBJ2-6|NA
TGTGCCAGTAGTATTGGCGACTCCCCTGCTGGGGCCAACGTCCTGACTTTC
CASSIGDSPAGANVLTF
>TRBV10-3|NA|TRBJ1-2|once
TGTGCCATCAGTGAGTCCCCTGGGTTAGGGGGAAGATTTGGCTACACCTTC
CAISESPGLGGRFGYTF
>TRBV23-1|TRBD1|TRBJ2-7|NA
TGCGCCAGCAGTCAATCGCCTCCTGGACAGGGTGGCGACGAGCAGTACTTC
CASSQSPPGQGGDEQYF
>TRBV4-1|TRBD2|TRBJ2-1|NA
TGCGCCAGCAGCCAAGGGACTAGAAGCGTTGAGCAGTTCTTC
CASSQGTRSVEQFF
>TRBV4-3|TRBD1|TRBJ1-5|once
TGCGCCAGCAGCCATGGGACAGGGGCGGGTCAGCCCCAGCATTTT
CASSHGTGAGQPQHF
>TRBV30|NA|TRBJ2-3|NA
TGTGCCTGGACCACCCTGGGGGCTAGCACAGATACGCAGTATTTT
CAWTTLGASTDTQYF
>TRBV4-1|TRBD1|TRBJ1-2|NA
TGCGCCAGCAGCCAACCGACAGGGCGCTATGGCTACACCTTC
CASSQPTGRYGYTF
>TRBV14|TRBD1|TRBJ2-7|NA
TGTGCCAGCAGCACTAATCCGGGACAGGGAATATACGAGCAGTACTTC
CASSTNPGQGIYEQYF
>TRBV5-1|NA|TRBJ2-5|NA
TGCGCCAGCAGCTTGGCCCGGGAGACCCAGTACTTC
CASSLARETQYF
>TRBV5-8|TRBD2|TRBJ2-7|NA
TGTGCCAGCAGCTTGGCCCCTAGCGGGGGATACGAGCAGTACTTC
CASSLAPSGGYEQYF
>TRBV30|TRBD1|TRBJ2-2|NA
TGTGCCTGGAGCCCCGGGGGACAGGGGATGAGAGCCGGGGAGCTGTTTTTT
CAWSPGGQGMRAGELFF
>TRBV14|NA|TRBJ2-1|NA
TGTGCCAGCCACAAACTCAATAGCGGTAACAATGAGCAGTTCTTC
CASHKLNSGNNEQFF
>TRBV5-1|NA|TRBJ1-2|once
TGCGCCAGCAGCTTCGAGGGAGGTGGGAATGGCTACACCTTC
CASSFEGGGNGYTF
>TRBV6-5|NA|TRBJ1-5|NA
TGTGCCAGCAGCCCGACACTGAATCAGCCCCAGCATTTT
CASSPTLNQPQHF
>TRBV18|NA|TRBJ2-2|once
TGTGCCAGCTCACCATATACAGGCACCGGGGAGCTGTTTTTT
CASSPYTGTGELFF
>TRBV18|NA|TRBJ2-2|NA
TGTGCCAGCTCACCGCTCGGAGGCGGGAACACCGGGGAGCTGTTTTTT
CASSPLGGGNTGELFF
>TRBV9|NA|TRBJ2-2|NA
TGTGCCAGCAGCTTCAGGCTAACGAACACCGGGGAGCTGTTTTTT
CASSFRLTNTGELFF
>TRBV14|TRBD1|TRBJ2-5|NA
TGTGCCAGCAGTCTCAGGGGGCTGGGCGAGACCCAGTACTTC
CASSLRGLGETQYF
>TRBV4-1|TRBD2|TRBJ2-1|NA
TGCGCCAGCAGCCAAGTCGTAGAGCGGGGGATTGGGCAGTTCTTC
CASSQVVERGIGQFF
>TRBV7-2|TRBD2|TRBJ2-7|NA
TGTGCCAGCAGCACATTTGGGACTAGCGGGAGCTACGAGCAGTACTTC
CASSTFGTSGSYEQYF
>TRBV18|TRBD1|TRBJ1-2|NA
TGTGCCAGCTCAAGTGGGACAGCCGGGAACTATGGCTACACCTTC
CASSSGTAGNYGYTF
>TRBV23-1|NA|TRBJ2-7|NA
TGCGCCAGCAGTCAATCTGGACAGAGCTACGAGCAGTACTTC
CASSQSGQSYEQYF